Following are 5 T cell receptor beta chains from one sample sequenced in a study of breast tumors, draining lymph nodes, adjacent tissues. TCRdb fed the multiplex PCR reads into MiXCR, producing one record per CDR3 protein. In the table there are 180,000 or so distinct CDR3 sequences, about 30% of which are singletons. Samples came from axillary lymph nodes draining the breast cancer. The sequencing input was axillary lymph node tissue. These receptors were taken from a female donor with breast cancer. Some clones in this sample may be carry-over from other donors' samples.

Remarks on this clonotype: A clone one base away is much larger, so this may be a read error. This chain connects TRBV10-1 to TRBJ2-4, with TRBD2 as a possible D gene (5 bases). The CDR3 runs 13 residues. Germline V gene lookup returns CDR1 WNHNN and CDR2 SYGVQD (reference sequence). The CDR3 DNA reads TGCGTCAGCAGTGAGTCGGTGGGGAGCATTCAGTACTTC. Translation: CVSSESVGSIQYF.

As for this clonotype: A much larger clone is a single base away; this may be a read error. This chain joins TRBV6-2 or TRBV6-3 and TRBJ1-5, with TRBD1 matching 7 bases. Germline V CDR1 and CDR2: MNHEY, SVGEGT. This CDR3 spans 17 amino acids. The CDR3 protein is CASGYRDRVRGNQPQHF. The CDR3 DNA reads TGTGCCAGCGGTTACCGAGACAGGGTTAGAGGCAATCAGCCCCAGCATTTT.

Details on this clonotype: A much bigger clone sits one base away, suggesting this may be a read error. This chain joins TRBV27 and TRBJ2-7, with TRBD1 matching over 10 bases. Per germline, CDR1 MNHEY and CDR2 SMNVEV (reference sequence). This CDR3 is built from 15 residues. CDR3 bases: TGTGCCAGCAGTTTATCGACAGGGGGCTCCTACGGGCAGTACTTC. This encodes CASSLSTGGSYGQYF.

This chain uses TRBV9 with TRBJ2-2; unclear D gene. From germline, CDR1 is SGDLS and CDR2 YYNGEE. V was pared by 0 bases and J by 1 base, with 7 bases between. The CDR3 length is 15 residues. The CDR3 DNA sequence: TGTGCCAGCAGCGTAGAAGCAGGGAACACCGGGGAGCTGTTTTTT. This sequence encodes CASSVEAGNTGELFF. The complete variable domain, with remaining parts taken from reference TRBV9 and TRBJ2-2, reads DSGVTQTPKHLITATGQRVTLRCSPRSGDLSVYWYQQSLDQGLQFLIQYYNGEERAKGNILERFSAQQFPDLHSELNLSSLELGDSALYFCASSVEAGNTGELFFGEGSRLTVL.

This clonotype has at least ten counts. The V and J genes are TRBV6-5 and TRBJ2-1; tentatively, D is TRBD2 (6 bases). There are 17 residues in the CDR3. Germline CDR1 MNHEY, CDR2 SVGAGI. Trimming took 0 bases from V and 2 from J, leaving 14 bases between them. The DNA for the CDR3 is TGTGCCAGCAGTTACTCCAGTCAGGGAGGTCCCTACAATGAGCAGTTCTTC. As protein: CASSYSSQGGPYNEQFF.